This T cell receptor (beta chain) is from a study of cytomegalovirus exposure and HLA in healthy donors (dated by TCRdb to 2016 to 2017). Regarding the complete study: An earlier analysis of 587 of the donors reported over 250 Gb of sequence data and approximately 120 million unique TCR beta sequences obtained from around 180 million T cells. An early release covering roughly 640 HLA-typed donors comprised about 300 gigabases of sequencing data and around 86 million unique TCR sequences. Among the approximately 430 genotyped donors, around 79% belonged to the genetic ancestry cluster associated with self-reported Caucasian donors. The study aimed to test whether signatures of past pathogen exposure could be identified by cataloging public T cell receptors. The study used immunosequencing to profile the T cell repertoires of around 600 subjects and linked those repertoires to cytomegalovirus serostatus. A separate validation cohort of over a hundred different subjects was used in addition to the approximately 700-subject first cohort. The study combined high-throughput TCR immunosequencing, statistical association of individual TCRs with disease status, and machine learning to predict cytomegalovirus infection status. A later analysis re-examined previously published TCR beta repertoires from just over 650 donors and added high-resolution HLA genotyping to investigate patterns of TCR occurrence. Rather than using new phenotypic data, the later analysis identified candidate immune exposures from TCR beta sequences and from how often those sequences occurred across donors. An earlier analysis of 587 of the donors used high-throughput TCR beta sequencing to judge whether each TCR beta V gene segment behaved as functional or pseudogenic. Donor age, sex, ethnicity and CMV serostatus were collected together with the repertoire data. In a later genetic analysis, genome-wide SNP genotypes for about 60% of the 666 donors were used, and that subset was treated as a discovery cohort. All discovery cohort repertoires had been generated on a single sequencing platform. HLA typing included class I and class II loci at four-digit resolution. The number of typed donors differed by locus: 629-630 for A, B, C, DRB1 and DQB1; 522 for DQA1; fewer than 610 for DPA1; and 400 to 480 for DPB1. Roughly 5 DR-DQ haplotypes were handled as single units for association and clustering because linkage in the cohort was strong. Among 398 genotyped donors of the cohort, an average of 235,054 unique TCR beta nucleotide sequences were sequenced per donor, around a sixth of them non-productive.

General findings and caveats noted by the study authors: In an earlier analysis of more than 450 of the donors, most TCR beta V segments were observed in productive rearrangements about 87% or about 30% of the time, broadly matching IMGT annotations. According to a later analysis, parvovirus B19, influenza, CMV and Epstein-Barr virus appeared linked to several top co-occurrence clusters. In vitro tests confirmed that a few of the cytomegalovirus-associated TCR beta chains recognize cytomegalovirus antigens. A later analysis found that most CMV-associated TCR beta chains appeared HLA-restricted, with HLA associations seemingly driven largely by CMV exposure. Across donors, most TCR sequences were observed very rarely, whereas some public TCRs were present in many individuals. Because HLA typing was missing for some donors at each locus, association tests included only the typed subset. Specific HLA alleles were associated with more than 15,000 TCR beta sequences at a false discovery rate of 0.05 in a later analysis. A later analysis found that HLA-associated TCR beta chains were more clonally expanded and had lower generation probabilities than equally common non-associated chains. In the study, some 180 TCR beta chains were listed as associated with cytomegalovirus. Because counts were too low, roughly 16 rarely observed V segments, including chromosome 9 orphons, were excluded from the earlier analysis of several hundred of the donors. The authors suggested that the approach could potentially be extended to other disease states and immunological phenotypes. The sequencing pipeline was judged likely to have produced a cluster of highly shared sequence variants as a technical artifact. According to a later analysis, TCR association rates differed among HLA loci, with DRB1 alleles showing the most associated TCRs and HLA-C alleles showing the fewest. The classifier was reported to diagnose cytomegalovirus status with high specificity and sensitivity in both the original and validation cohorts. In a later genetic analysis, a missense DCLRE1C variant was associated with V-gene and J-gene trimming of TCR beta chains, and the association was replicated in an independent cohort. Sequencing depth was assumed to be roughly uniform across donors in the presence/absence analyses, though that assumption may not hold. Correlated functional status among segregating V segments might be attributable to linkage disequilibrium, but an unknown experimental factor could not be ruled out. Compared with the 666-donor mean, donors in an Asian-associated ancestry cluster had fewer N-insertions in productive TCRs, according to a later genetic analysis. Immune exposure information for the cohort was limited to CMV serostatus. This cohort had only TCR beta chains sequenced, and the lack of alpha or paired-chain data limited which features could be detected. A further reported finding was that TCR beta sequences accurately predicted the HLA-A and HLA-B alleles for most subjects in the first cohort. Strong co-occurrence of HLA alleles, especially DR and DQ, made assigning TCR associations to individual alleles difficult.

The library came from the immunoSEQ multiplex PCR assay. A mixture of 60 forward primers for TCR Vbeta segments and 13 reverse primers for TCR Jbeta segments was used in the multiplex PCR. The CDR3 region of rearranged TCR beta genes was amplified from genomic DNA by a multiplex PCR assay. On the Illumina HiSeq System, the amplified TCR beta libraries were sequenced as 87-base-pair reads. Processing in the source paper ran as follows. In a later analysis, tens of millions of unique TCR beta chains were counted across the approximately 620 repertoires, and about 9.9 million of these chains were shared by at least two donors. To remove PCR and sequencing errors, raw reads were error-corrected and collapsed into unique sequences using a nearest-neighbor algorithm that merged closely related sequences. V, D and J gene segments were assigned by aligning CDR3 sequences to IMGT reference sequences. For a sequence to be retained, a match of at least six nucleotides was required to both a V gene segment and a J gene segment. A rearrangement counted as productive if the CDR3 had no stop codons and remained in frame with V and J, and every other rearrangement counted as non-productive. CDR3 was defined by IMGT convention, running from the second conserved V-encoded cysteine to the conserved J-encoded phenylalanine. The earlier analysis of about 640 of the donors excluded any sequence lacking an unambiguous match to a single V gene segment. In an earlier analysis of 450 to 700 of the donors, V segments were called functional above 56.7% productive rearrangements and were called segregating when the between-donor standard deviation exceeded 5%. A statistical classification framework was built to diagnose cytomegalovirus status from the catalog of TCR beta chain sequences. V and J gene assignment, in a later analysis, came from comparing TCR nucleotide sequences with IMGT/GENE-DB human TR gene sequences. Using the TCRdist pipeline, a later analysis assigned CDR3 sequences along with most-parsimonious VDJ recombination scenarios. In a later analysis, each TCR beta chain was defined by its CDR3 amino acid sequence together with its V-gene family, and reads lacking a unique V-gene family were excluded. To address suspected cross-contamination and a sequencing artifact, a later analysis removed approximately 600 highly shared, low-generation-probability nucleotide sequences. In a later analysis, a clonal expansion index for each public chain was calculated from normalized within-repertoire ranks of inferred template counts. A later analysis computed generation probabilities with a VDJ recombination model fitted to out-of-frame rearrangements, and checked the results against IGoR. Hypergeometric tests were used in a later analysis to score TCR-TCR, TCR-HLA and TCR-CMV co-occurrence, with a repertoire-size bias correction applied to the TCR pairs. False discovery rates were estimated in a later analysis by permuting HLA or CMV assignments 20 times. In a later analysis, co-occurring TCRs were grouped with DBSCAN, and TCRdist sequence similarity was added when clustering was performed within HLA-allele-positive subsets. Repertoires with fewer than 30,000 or more than 120,000 public chains, plus five repertoires with anomalous nucleotide sharing, were excluded from co-occurrence clustering. TCRdb mirrors the immuneACCESS table, restricted to in-frame sequences. Some clones are absent from its copies; in checked studies, under half trace to an unresolved V gene, and the reason for the others is unknown. The DNA gave D and trimming, while V, J and clone size come from that table. This sample gives 45,000 to 60,000 clones in total; 73% of them show up just once. The leading ten clones occupy about 3% of the sample.

A remark on this clone: Its antigen is currently not known. No clone much larger than this one lies a single base away; base qualities are absent.

The cohort consisted of approximately 690 healthy bone marrow donors. At the time of sampling, every cohort member was nominally healthy, though immune exposures that went unrecorded were likely present. The donor tested CMV seronegative and was one of the 352 seronegative cohort members. Each donor provided a peripheral blood sample, and peripheral blood mononuclear cells were used for TCR beta sequencing. Genomic DNA was extracted from the blood cell samples with the Qiagen DNeasy Blood Extraction Kit. This clonotype originated in a young man in good health and CMV-seronegative. The sample was PBMCs.

The CDR3 protein is CASREVDNVKHEQYF. The DNA sequence reads TGTGCCAGCAGGGAGGTCGACAATGTAAAGCACGAGCAGTACTTC. The rearranged segments are TRBV2 and TRBJ2-7, and the D gene may be TRBD2, 5 bases matching. Trimming removed 6 bases from V and 5 bases from J, leaving 20 bases between the germline ends. Its CDR3 holds 15 amino acids, cysteine through phenylalanine. Only the CDR3 region is kept as DNA, spanning 45 bases read in frame from base 1. From a lookup of the germline V gene, CDR1 and CDR2 are SNHLY and FYNNEI.